This T cell receptor beta chain was identified in a study of beta chain features in type 1 diabetes. The study's findings and limits: Possible PCR preference for shorter templates applied equally to patients and controls.

The entirety of the isolated RNA underwent reverse transcription, so expressed TCRB transcripts were sequenced. Approximately 3.6 million reads per sample on average were obtained from naive, central memory and regulatory T cell samples. Using immunoSEQ multiplex PCR, the repertoire was profiled, and TCRdb retains in-frame clones only, with some absent. The data hold 450,000 to 550,000 clones, with approximately 31% observed a single time. In regard to this clone: Its antigen is unidentified.

V shed 7 bases and J shed 5 bases, with 17 bases lying between them. This CDR3 has 14 amino acids. Germline CDR1 MNHNY, CDR2 SVGAGI (reference sequence). Sample: naive CD4+ T cells from blood. The rearrangement uses TRBV6-6 and TRBJ1-2; possibly TRBD1 for D (6 bases). The clonotype was recovered from a man in his late teens or twenties in good health. The CDR3, as DNA: TGTGCCAGCACTGACAGGCAGGGAGTTTATGGCTACACCTTC. It translates to CASTDRQGVYGYTF.